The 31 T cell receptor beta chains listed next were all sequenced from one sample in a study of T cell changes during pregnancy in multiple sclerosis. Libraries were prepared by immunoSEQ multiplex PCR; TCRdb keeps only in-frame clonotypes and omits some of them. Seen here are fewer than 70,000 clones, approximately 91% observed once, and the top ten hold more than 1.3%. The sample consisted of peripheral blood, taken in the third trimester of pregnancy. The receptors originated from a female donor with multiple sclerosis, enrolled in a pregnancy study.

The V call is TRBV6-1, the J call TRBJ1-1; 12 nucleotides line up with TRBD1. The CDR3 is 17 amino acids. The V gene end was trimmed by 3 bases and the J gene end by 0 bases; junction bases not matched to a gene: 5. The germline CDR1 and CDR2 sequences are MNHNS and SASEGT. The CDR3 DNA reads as TGTGCCAGCAGTGAGGGGACAGGGGGCTTGATGAACACTGAAGCTTTCTTT. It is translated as CASSEGTGGLMNTEAFF.

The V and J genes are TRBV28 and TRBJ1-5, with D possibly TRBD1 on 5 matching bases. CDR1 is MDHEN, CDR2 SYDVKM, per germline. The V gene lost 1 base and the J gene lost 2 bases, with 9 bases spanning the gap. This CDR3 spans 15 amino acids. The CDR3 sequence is CASSLSGKGNQPQHF. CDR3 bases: TGTGCCAGCAGTTTATCAGGGAAGGGCAATCAGCCCCAGCATTTT.

The CDR3: CASSRDRVGTEAFF. CDR3 coding DNA: TGTGCCAGCAGCCGTGACAGGGTTGGGACTGAAGCTTTCTTT. The chain links TRBV11-2 to TRBJ1-1; 7 bases are a match to TRBD1. The germline V gene encodes CDR1 SGHAT and CDR2 FQNNGV. V shed 5 bases and J 5 bases; nucleotides not matched to a gene: 8. This CDR3 is 14 amino acids long. The full variable domain, completed using reference TRBV11-2 and TRBJ1-1, is EAGVAQSPRYKIIEKRQSVAFWCNPISGHATLYWYQQILGQGPKLLIQFQNNGVVDDSQLPKDRFSAERLKGVDSTLKIQPAKLEDSAVYLCASSRDRVGTEAFFGQGTRLTVV.

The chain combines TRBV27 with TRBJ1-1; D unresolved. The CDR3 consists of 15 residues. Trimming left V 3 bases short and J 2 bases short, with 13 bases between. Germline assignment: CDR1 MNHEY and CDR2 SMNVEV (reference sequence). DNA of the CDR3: TGTGCCAGCAGTTTTTCTCCCCTAGCAAACACTGAAGCTTTCTTT. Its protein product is CASSFSPLANTEAFF.

The CDR3 bases are TGTGCCAGCACCTTTGTAAGCAATCAGCCCCAGCATTTT. It yields the protein CASTFVSNQPQHF. The chain joins TRBV6-1 to TRBJ1-5; D is unclear. Germline CDR1 is MNHNS and CDR2 is SASEGT. The V and J ends lost 7 bases and 1 base respectively, with 8 bases between them. The CDR3 consists of 13 residues.

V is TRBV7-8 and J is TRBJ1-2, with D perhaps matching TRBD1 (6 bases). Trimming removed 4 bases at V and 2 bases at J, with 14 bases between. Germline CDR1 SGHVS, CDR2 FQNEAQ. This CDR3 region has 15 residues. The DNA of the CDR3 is TGTGCCAGCAGCTCAACACAGGGAACAAACTATGGCTACACCTTC. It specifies CASSSTQGTNYGYTF.

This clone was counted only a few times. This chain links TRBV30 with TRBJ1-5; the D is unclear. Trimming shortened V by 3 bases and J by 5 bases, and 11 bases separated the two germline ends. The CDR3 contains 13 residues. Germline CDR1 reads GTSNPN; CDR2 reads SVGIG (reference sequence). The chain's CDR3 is CAWSRQSDQPQHF. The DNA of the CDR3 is TGTGCCTGGAGCCGCCAGTCCGATCAGCCCCAGCATTTT.

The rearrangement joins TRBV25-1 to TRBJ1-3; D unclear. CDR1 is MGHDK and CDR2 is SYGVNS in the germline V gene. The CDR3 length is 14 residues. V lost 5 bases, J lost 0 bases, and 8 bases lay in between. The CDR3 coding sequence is TGTGCCAGCAGTCCGGCGGACTCTGGAAACACCATATATTTT. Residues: CASSPADSGNTIYF.

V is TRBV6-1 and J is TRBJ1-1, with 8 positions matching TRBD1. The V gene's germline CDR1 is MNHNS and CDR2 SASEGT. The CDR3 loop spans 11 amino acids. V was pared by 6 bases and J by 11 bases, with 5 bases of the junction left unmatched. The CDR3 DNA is TGTGCCAGCAGGAGACAGGGGAGGGCTTTCTTT. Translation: CASRRQGRAFF.

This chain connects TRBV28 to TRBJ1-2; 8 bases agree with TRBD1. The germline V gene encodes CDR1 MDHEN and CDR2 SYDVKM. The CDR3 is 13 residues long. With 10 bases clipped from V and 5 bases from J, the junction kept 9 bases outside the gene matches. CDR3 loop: CATKNRGSYGYTF. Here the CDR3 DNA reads TGTGCCACCAAGAACAGGGGGTCTTATGGCTACACCTTC.

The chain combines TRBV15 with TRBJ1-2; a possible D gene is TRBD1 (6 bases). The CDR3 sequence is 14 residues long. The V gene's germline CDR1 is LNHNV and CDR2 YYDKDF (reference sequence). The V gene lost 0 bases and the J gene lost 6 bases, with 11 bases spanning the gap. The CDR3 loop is CATSRDLQGDGYTF. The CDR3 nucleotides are TGTGCCACCAGCAGAGACTTACAGGGCGATGGCTACACCTTC.

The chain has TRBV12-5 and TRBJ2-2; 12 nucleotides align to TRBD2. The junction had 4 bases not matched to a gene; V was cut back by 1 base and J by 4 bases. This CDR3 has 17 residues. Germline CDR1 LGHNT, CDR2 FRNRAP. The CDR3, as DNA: TGTGCTAGTGGTTTGGGACTAGCGGGGGACGTCACCGGGGAGCTGTTTTTT. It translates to CASGLGLAGDVTGELFF. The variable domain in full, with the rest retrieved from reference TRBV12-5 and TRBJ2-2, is DARVTQTPRHKVTEMGQEVTMRCQPILGHNTVFWYRQTMMQGLELLAYFRNRAPLDDSGMPKDRFSAEMPDATLATLKIQPSEPRDSAVYFCASGLGLAGDVTGELFFGEGSRLTVL.

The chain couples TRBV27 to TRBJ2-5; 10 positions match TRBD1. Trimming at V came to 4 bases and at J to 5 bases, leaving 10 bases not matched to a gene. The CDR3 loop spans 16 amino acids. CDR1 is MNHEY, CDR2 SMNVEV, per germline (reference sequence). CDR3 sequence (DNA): TGTGCCAGCAGTTCAATTGGACAGGGGGATCGGGAGACCCAGTACTTC. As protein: CASSSIGQGDRETQYF.

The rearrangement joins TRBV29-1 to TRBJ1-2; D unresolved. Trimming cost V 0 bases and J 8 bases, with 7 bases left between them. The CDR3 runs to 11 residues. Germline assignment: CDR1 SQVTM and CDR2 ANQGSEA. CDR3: CSVEEPRGYTF. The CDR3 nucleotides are TGCAGCGTTGAAGAGCCCCGGGGCTACACCTTC.

The CDR3 bases are TGCGCCAGCAGCCAATCGGCGGGGGGCAGGGGTGAAAAACTGTTTTTT. Translating it yields CASSQSAGGRGEKLFF. The gene calls are TRBV5-1 and TRBJ1-4; tentatively, D is TRBD1 (6 bases). V lost 4 bases and J 7 bases, leaving 20 bases between the germline ends. The CDR3 runs to 16 residues. The germline gives CDR1 SGHRS, CDR2 YFSETQ.

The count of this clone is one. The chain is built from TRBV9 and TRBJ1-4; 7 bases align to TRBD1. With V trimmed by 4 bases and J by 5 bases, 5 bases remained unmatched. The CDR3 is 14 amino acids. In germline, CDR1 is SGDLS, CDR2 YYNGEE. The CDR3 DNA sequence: TGTGCCAGCAGCCGACAGGGATCGAATGAAAAACTGTTTTTT. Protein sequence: CASSRQGSNEKLFF.

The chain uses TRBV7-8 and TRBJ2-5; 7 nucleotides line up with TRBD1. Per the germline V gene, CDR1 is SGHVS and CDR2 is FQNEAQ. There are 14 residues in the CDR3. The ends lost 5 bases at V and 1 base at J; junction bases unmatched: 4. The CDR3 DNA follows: TGTGCCAGCAGCCTCGGGACAGCCCAAGAGACCCAGTACTTC. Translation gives CASSLGTAQETQYF.

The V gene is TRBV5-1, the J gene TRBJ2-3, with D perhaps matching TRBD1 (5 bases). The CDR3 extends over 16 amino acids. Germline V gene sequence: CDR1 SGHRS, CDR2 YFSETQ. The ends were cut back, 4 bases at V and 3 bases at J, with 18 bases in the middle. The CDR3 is CASSPTRGRSTDTQYF. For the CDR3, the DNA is TGCGCCAGCAGCCCTACAAGGGGAAGGAGTACAGATACGCAGTATTTT. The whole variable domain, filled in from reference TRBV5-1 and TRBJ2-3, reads KAGVTQTPRYLIKTRGQQVTLSCSPISGHRSVSWYQQTPGQGLQFLFEYFSETQRNKGNFPGRFSGRQFSNSRSEMNVSTLELGDSALYLCASSPTRGRSTDTQYFGPGTRLTVL.

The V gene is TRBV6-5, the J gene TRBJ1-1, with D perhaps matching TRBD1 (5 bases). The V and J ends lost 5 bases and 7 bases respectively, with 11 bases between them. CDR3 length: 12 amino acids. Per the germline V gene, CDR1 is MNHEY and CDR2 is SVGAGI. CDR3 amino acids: CASSTSGFEAFF. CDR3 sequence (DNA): TGTGCCAGCAGTACCTCAGGGTTTGAAGCTTTCTTT.

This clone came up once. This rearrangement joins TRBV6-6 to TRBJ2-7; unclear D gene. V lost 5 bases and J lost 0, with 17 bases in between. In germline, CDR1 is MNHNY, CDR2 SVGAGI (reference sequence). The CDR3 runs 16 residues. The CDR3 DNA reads TGTGCCAGCAGTCGACTCAGCCCTATAACCTCCTACGAGCAGTACTTC. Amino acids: CASSRLSPITSYEQYF.

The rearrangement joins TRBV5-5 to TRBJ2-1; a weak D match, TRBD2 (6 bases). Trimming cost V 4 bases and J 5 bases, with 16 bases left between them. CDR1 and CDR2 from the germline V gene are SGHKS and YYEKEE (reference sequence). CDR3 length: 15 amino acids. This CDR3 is CASSRRDWRDNEQFF. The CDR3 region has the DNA TGTGCCAGCAGCCGCCGGGACTGGCGGGACAATGAGCAGTTCTTC.

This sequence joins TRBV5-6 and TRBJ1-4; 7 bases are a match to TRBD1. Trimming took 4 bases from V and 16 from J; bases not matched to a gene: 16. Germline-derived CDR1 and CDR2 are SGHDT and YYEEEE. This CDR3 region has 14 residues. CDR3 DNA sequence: TGTGCCAGCAGCCTCCACCCGACAGGGCCCGGGGGGTTTTTT. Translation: CASSLHPTGPGGFF.

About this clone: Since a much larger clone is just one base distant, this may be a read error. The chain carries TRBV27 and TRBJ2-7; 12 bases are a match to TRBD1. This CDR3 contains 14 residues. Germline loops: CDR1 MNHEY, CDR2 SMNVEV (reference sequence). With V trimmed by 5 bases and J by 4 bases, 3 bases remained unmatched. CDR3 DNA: TGTGCCAGCAGTGAGGGACAGGGGGCGTACGAGCAGTACTTC. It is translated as CASSEGQGAYEQYF.

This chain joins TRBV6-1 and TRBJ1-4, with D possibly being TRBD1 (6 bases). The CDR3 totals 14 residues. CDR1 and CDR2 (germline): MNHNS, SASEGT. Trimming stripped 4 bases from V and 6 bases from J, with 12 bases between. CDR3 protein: CASSAGTGHEKLFF. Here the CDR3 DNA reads TGTGCCAGCAGTGCCGGAACAGGGCATGAAAAACTGTTTTTT.

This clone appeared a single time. CDR3 loop: CASSYNGGADQPQHF. The CDR3 DNA reads as TGTGCCAGCAGTTACAATGGTGGAGCGGATCAGCCCCAGCATTTT. The genes are TRBV6-5 and TRBJ1-5, with D uncertain. CDR1 MNHEY and CDR2 SVGAGI come from the germline V gene. Trimming stripped 2 bases from V and 5 bases from J, with 13 bases between. The CDR3 has 15 residues.

The CDR3 DNA is TGCGCCAGCAGCCGTCACTCGAGACAGGGGAGCACAGATACGCAGTATTTT. Encoded protein: CASSRHSRQGSTDTQYF. The chain couples TRBV4-1 to TRBJ2-3, with 8 bases lining up with TRBD1. Germline V gene sequence: CDR1 MGHRA, CDR2 YSYEKL. The CDR3 totals 17 residues. The V segment lost 4 bases and the J segment 0 bases; nucleotides outside the gene matches: 9.

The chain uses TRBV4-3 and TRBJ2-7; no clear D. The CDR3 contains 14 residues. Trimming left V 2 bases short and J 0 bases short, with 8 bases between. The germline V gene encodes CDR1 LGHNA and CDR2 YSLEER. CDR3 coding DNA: TGCGCCAGCAGCCAACTATATGGCTCCTACGAGCAGTACTTC. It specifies CASSQLYGSYEQYF.

CDR3 nucleotides: TGTGCCAGCAGTGAAACCCACCGGGGGTGGGATTACAATGAGCAGTTCTTC. Its translation: CASSETHRGWDYNEQFF. The J gene is TRBJ2-1, the V gene TRBV6-1; TRBD2 is a possible D gene (6 bases). V dropped 2 bases and J dropped 4 bases, with 18 bases sitting between them. Looked up from germline, CDR1 is MNHNS and CDR2 is SASEGT. The CDR3 is made up of 17 amino acids.

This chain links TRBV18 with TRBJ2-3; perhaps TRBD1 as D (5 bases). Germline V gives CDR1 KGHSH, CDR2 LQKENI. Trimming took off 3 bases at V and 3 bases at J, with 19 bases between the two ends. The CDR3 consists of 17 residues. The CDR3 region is CASSPRPTVPPTDTQYF. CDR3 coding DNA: TGTGCCAGCTCACCGCGCCCGACAGTCCCCCCAACAGATACGCAGTATTTT.

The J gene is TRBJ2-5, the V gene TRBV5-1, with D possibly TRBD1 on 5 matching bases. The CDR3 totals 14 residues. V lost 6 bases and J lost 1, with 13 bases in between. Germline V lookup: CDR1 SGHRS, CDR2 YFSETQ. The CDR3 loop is CASTRAVAQETQYF. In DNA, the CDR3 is TGCGCCAGCACCAGGGCGGTAGCCCAAGAGACCCAGTACTTC.

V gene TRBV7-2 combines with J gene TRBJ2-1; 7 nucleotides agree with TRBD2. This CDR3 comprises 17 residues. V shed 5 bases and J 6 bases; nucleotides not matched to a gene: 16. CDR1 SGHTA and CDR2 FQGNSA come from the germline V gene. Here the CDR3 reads CASSPGTIRDFGNEQFF. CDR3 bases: TGTGCCAGCAGCCCAGGGACTATCCGAGACTTTGGCAATGAGCAGTTCTTC.